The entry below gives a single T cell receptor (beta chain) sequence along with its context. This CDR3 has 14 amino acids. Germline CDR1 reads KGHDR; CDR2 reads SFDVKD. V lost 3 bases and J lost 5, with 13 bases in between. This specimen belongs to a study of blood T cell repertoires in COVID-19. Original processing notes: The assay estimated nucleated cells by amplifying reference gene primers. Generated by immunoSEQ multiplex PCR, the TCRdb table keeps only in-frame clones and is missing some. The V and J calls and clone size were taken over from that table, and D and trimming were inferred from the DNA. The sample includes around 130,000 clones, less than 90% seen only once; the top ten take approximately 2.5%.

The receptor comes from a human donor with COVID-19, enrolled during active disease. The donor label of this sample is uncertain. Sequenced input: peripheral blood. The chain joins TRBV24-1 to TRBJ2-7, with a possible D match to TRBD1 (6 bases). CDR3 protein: CATSDTGYRDEQYF. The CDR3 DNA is TGTGCCACCAGTGATACAGGGTATCGTGACGAGCAGTACTTC.